This note documents a single T cell receptor beta chain sequence. This sample stems from a study of blood T cell repertoires in COVID-19. Grouping used clinical history reported by participants in a survey and questionnaire. In the original analysis: Reference gene primer amplification yielded estimated nucleated cell counts. Using immunoSEQ multiplex PCR, the repertoire was profiled, and TCRdb retains in-frame clones only, with some absent. The DNA was the basis for D and trimming; V, J and clone size are from that table. The data contain roughly 300,000 clones, about 85% of them seen just once; the ten biggest clones take up approximately 5%. Sequencing was performed on PBMCs or T cells enriched from blood (not recorded which). The TCR was taken from a woman aged 25-40 years who had recovered from COVID-19.

The CDR3 spells CARRGTTNEKLFF. The CDR3 coding sequence is TGTGCCAGAAGGGGTACGACTAATGAAAAACTGTTTTTT. The V gene is TRBV6-4, the J gene TRBJ1-4; TRBD1 is a possible D gene (5 bases). V lost 9 bases, J lost 2 bases, and 10 bases lay in between. The CDR3 is made up of 13 amino acids. Per germline, CDR1 MRHNA and CDR2 SNTAGT.